This T cell receptor (beta chain) is drawn from a study of CD8+CD57+ T cells in acquired aplastic anemia. About the research overall: Sorted CD4+ and CD8+ cells yielded around 3 ug of DNA on average. Study results and caveats: Patients and controls were found to share 25 to 35 CD8+ CDR3 sequences. Statistical testing detected no significant gap in CD8+ Simpson's diversity between patients and controls.

For this clonotype: What it binds is unknown.

Profiling of TCR beta VDJ combinations and CDR3 sequences used genomic DNA as template. TCRdb re-called the reads with MiXCR, one entry per CDR3 protein. The sample includes approximately 45,000 distinct CDR3 sequences, over 60% of them seen just once. Germline CDR1 is SGHRS and CDR2 is YFSETQ. V lost 4 bases, J lost 0 bases, and 8 bases lay in between. The CDR3 loop spans 14 amino acids. Sample: sorted CD4+, CD8+, or CD8+CD57+ T cells (not recorded which) from PBMCs. The TCR originated in a human donor in good health, serving as a control. The chain uses TRBV5-1 and TRBJ1-3, with D perhaps matching TRBD1 (6 bases). The CDR3 DNA reads as TGCGCCAGCAGCGCACAGGGCTCTGGAAACACCATATATTTT. The encoded protein is CASSAQGSGNTIYF.